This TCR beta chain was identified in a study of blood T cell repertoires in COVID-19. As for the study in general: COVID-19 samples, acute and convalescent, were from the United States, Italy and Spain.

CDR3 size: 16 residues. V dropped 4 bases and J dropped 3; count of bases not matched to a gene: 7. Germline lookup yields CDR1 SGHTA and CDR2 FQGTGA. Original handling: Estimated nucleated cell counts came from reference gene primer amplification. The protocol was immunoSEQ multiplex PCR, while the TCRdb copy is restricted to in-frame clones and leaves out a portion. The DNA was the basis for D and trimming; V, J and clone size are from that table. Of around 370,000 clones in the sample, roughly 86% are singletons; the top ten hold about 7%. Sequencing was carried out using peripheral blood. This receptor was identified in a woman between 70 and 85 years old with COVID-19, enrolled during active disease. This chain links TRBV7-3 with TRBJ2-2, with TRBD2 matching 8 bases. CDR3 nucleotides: TGTGCCAGCAGCTGGTACGGGACTAGAGACACCGGGGAGCTGTTTTTT. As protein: CASSWYGTRDTGELFF.